One T cell receptor beta chain is described in this entry. Germline-derived CDR1 and CDR2 are SGHRS and YFSETQ. Unmatched junction bases numbered 18, after V lost 1 base and J lost 1 base. This CDR3 region has 20 residues. The sample belongs to a study of sequential checkpoint blockade in melanoma. Treatment of the sample: randomized to nivolumab then ipilimumab (arm A) or the reverse (arm B). Live CD3+CD8+ CD19− CD56− cells were sorted from PBMCs. TCRdb keeps only in-frame clones here, not all; method: immunoSEQ multiplex PCR. The repertoire consists of approximately 13,000 clones, with 70% to 80% occurring once and the leading ten covering around half.

The starting material was CD8+ T cells sorted from blood (inferred from file names), obtained from a patient given nivolumab and ipilimumab in sequence. This sequence originates from a human patient with melanoma. Some clones in this sample may be carry-over from other donors' samples. The genes are TRBV5-1 and TRBJ1-2; the match to TRBD1 covers 8 bases. CDR3 DNA: TGCGCCAGCAGCTTGCCTTCGACAGGGGCTTTCGACGAGTATAACTATGGCTACACCTTC. Translating gives CASSLPSTGAFDEYNYGYTF.